This is a list of T cell receptor beta chains from one sample in a study of the immune and genomic landscape of osteosarcoma. The repertoire was sequenced with immunoSEQ multiplex PCR; TCRdb's copy has only in-frame clones and lacks some. The data show about 10,000 clones, 70% to 80% seen once. The sequenced sample consisted of osteosarcoma tumor tissue from the lung. Receptor source: a human donor with osteosarcoma. Both conserved end residues are part of each CDR3.

J gene: TRBJ2-1
V gene: TRBV4-1
CDR3 protein: CASSQDIGTGPNEQFF

J gene: TRBJ1-4
V gene: TRBV6-6
CDR3 protein: CASSHGGGNEKLFF

J gene: TRBJ2-1
V gene: TRBV10-3
CDR3 protein: CAISREASYNEQFF

J gene: TRBJ1-1
V gene: TRBV15
CDR3 protein: CATSITGGTEAFF

J gene: TRBJ2-3
V gene: TRBV6-4
CDR3 protein: CASSAGLADTDTQYF

J gene: TRBJ2-6
V gene: TRBV6-1
CDR3 protein: CASHLDSSGANVLTF

J gene: TRBJ2-3
V gene: TRBV6-5
CDR3 protein: CASSYLREGDTQYF

J gene: TRBJ2-5
V gene: TRBV6-1
CDR3 protein: CASSEVKGGETQYF

J gene: TRBJ2-1
V gene: TRBV7-9
CDR3 protein: CASAGLAGGSDNEQFF

J gene: TRBJ1-1
V gene: TRBV28
CDR3 protein: CASNSMNTEAFF

J gene: TRBJ2-7
V gene: TRBV7-9
CDR3 protein: CASSLETGGPYEQYF

J gene: TRBJ1-6
V gene: TRBV27
CDR3 protein: CASSLFGWDREGNSPLHF

J gene: TRBJ2-7
V gene: TRBV30
CDR3 protein: CAWSVLPPYEQYF

J gene: TRBJ1-2
V gene: TRBV28
CDR3 protein: CASSSQRTAGGYTF

J gene: TRBJ2-3
V gene: TRBV5-1
CDR3 protein: CASSLALGSGSTDTQYF

J gene: TRBJ2-5
V gene: TRBV4-1
CDR3 protein: CASSQDPGTGSETQYF

J gene: TRBJ1-2
V gene: TRBV4-1
CDR3 protein: CASSSTGFGYTF

J gene: TRBJ2-1
V gene: TRBV6-6
CDR3 protein: CASSYAGGRNNEQFF

J gene: TRBJ2-7
V gene: TRBV4-1
CDR3 protein: CASSLSPLGDPLYEQYF

J gene: TRBJ2-3
V gene: TRBV11-3
CDR3 protein: CASSYVPTDTQYF

J gene: TRBJ2-5
V gene: TRBV5-1
CDR3 protein: CASRIGLGQETQYF

J gene: TRBJ2-1
V gene: TRBV2
CDR3 protein: CASSGTYNEQFF

J gene: TRBJ1-4
V gene: TRBV27
CDR3 protein: CASSRRTVEKLFF

J gene: TRBJ2-3
V gene: TRBV19
CDR3 protein: CASSLGWTGFSTDTQYF

J gene: TRBJ1-5
V gene: TRBV7-2
CDR3 protein: CASSLGGYQPQHF

J gene: TRBJ2-3
V gene: TRBV9
CDR3 protein: CASSPPGGGPDTQYF

J gene: TRBJ2-7
V gene: TRBV13
CDR3 protein: CASSLPPGAGGPGRTYEQYF